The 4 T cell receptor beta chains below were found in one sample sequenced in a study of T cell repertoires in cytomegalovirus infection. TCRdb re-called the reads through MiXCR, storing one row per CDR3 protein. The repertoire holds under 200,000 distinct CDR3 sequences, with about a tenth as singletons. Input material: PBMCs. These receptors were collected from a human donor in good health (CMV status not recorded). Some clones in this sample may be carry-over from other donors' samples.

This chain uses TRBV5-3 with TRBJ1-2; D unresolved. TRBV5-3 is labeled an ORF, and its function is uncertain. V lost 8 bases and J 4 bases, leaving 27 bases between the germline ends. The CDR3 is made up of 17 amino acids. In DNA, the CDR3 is TGTGCCAGCAGCCCACCGTCGGGGATCCCCCAGCTCTATGGCTACACCTTC. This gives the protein CASSPPSGIPQLYGYTF.

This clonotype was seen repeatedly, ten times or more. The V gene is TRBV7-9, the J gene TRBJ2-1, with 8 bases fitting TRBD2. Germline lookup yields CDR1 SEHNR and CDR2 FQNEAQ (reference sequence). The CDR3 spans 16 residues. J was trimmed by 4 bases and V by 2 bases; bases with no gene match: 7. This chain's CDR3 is CASSLLRAGVYNEQFF. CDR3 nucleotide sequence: TGTGCCAGCAGCTTACTTCGAGCGGGAGTATACAATGAGCAGTTCTTC.

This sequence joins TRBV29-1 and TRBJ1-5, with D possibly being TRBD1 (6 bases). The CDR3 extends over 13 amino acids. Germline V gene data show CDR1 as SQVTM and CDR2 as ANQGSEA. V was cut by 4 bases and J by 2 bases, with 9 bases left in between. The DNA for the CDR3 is TGCAGCGTTGCGGGGGGCCGCAATCAGCCCCAGCATTTT. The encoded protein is CSVAGGRNQPQHF.

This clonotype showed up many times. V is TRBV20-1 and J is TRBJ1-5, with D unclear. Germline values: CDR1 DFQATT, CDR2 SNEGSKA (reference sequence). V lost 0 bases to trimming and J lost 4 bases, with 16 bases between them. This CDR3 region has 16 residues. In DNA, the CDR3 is TGCAGTGCTAGAGATGGTGGCAGAATATCAAATCAGCCCCAGCATTTT. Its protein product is CSARDGGRISNQPQHF.